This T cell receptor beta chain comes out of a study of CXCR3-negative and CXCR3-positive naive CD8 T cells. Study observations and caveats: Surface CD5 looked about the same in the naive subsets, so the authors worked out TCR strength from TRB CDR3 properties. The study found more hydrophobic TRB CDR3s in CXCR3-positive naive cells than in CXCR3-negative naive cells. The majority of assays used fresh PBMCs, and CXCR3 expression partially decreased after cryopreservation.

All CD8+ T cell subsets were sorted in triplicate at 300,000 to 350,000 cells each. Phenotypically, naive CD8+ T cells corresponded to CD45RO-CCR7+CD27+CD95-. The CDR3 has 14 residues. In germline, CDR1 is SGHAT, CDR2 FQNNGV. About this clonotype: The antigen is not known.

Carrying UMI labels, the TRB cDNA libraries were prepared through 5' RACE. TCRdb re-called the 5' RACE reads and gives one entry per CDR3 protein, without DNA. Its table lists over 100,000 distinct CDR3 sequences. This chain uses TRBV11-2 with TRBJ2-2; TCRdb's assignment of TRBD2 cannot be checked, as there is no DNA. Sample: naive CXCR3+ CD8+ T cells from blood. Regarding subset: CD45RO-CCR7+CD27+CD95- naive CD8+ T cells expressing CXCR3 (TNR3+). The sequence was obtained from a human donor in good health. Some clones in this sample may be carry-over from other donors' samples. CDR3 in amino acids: CASSFSPGGRELFF.